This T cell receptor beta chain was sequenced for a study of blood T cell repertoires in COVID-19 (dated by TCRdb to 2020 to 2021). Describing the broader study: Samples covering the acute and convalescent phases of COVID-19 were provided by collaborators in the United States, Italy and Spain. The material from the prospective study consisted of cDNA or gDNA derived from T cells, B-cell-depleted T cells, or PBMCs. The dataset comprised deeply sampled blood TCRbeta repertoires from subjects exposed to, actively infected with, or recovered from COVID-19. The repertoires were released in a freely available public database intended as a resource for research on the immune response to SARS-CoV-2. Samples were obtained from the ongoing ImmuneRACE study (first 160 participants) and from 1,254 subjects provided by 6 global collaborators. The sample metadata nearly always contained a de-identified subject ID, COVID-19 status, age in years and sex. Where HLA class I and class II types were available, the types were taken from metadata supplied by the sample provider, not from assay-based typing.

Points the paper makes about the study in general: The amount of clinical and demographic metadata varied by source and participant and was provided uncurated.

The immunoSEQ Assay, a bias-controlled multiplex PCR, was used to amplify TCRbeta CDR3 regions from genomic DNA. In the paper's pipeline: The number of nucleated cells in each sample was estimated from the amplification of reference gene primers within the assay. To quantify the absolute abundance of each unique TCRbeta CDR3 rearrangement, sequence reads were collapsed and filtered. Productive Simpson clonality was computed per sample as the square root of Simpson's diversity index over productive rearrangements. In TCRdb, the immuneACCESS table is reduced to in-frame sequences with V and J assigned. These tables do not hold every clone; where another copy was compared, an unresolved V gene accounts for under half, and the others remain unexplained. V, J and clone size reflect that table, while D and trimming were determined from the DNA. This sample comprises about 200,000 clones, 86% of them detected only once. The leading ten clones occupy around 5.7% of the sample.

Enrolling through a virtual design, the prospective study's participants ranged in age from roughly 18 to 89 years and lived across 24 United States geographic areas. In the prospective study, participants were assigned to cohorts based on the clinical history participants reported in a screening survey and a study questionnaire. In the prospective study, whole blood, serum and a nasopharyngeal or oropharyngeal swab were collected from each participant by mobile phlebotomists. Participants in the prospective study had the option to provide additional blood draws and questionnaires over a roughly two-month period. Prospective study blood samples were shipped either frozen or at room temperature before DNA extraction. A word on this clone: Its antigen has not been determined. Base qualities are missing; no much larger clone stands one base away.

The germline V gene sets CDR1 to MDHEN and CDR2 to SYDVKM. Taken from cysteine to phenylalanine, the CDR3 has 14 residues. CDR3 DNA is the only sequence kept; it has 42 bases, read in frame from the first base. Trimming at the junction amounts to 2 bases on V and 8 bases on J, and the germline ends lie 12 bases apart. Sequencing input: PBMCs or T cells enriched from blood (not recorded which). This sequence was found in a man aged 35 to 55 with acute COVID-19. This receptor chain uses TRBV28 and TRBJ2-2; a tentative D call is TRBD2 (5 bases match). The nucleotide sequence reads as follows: TGTGCCAGCAGTTTAGTCCTAGCTTCTGGGGAGCTGTTTTTT. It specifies CASSLVLASGELFF.